Listed below are T cell receptor beta chains from one sample, sequenced in a study of response to subunit inactivated influenza vaccine. TCRdb reprocessed the RT-PCR reads with MiXCR, giving one entry per CDR3 protein. The table records more than 700,000 distinct CDR3 sequences, around 20% of them present only once. The source was PBMCs from blood, collected less than 6 days after vaccination. These TCRs come from a man between 50 and 59 years old who received an inactivated influenza vaccine. CDR3s include the opening cysteine and the closing phenylalanine or tryptophan. The D gene is left open where the match is weak. Size values are once, few and many counts, or a class for expanded clones, and some rows have none.

j_gene | d_gene | abundance | v_gene | CDR3aa | CDR3nt
TRBJ2-2 | . | few | TRBV12-3/TRBV12-4 | CASTMTRELFF | TGTGCCAGCACTATGACAAGGGAGCTGTTTTTT
TRBJ2-3 | TRBD2 | . | TRBV3-1 | CASSQVYGGNTDTQYF | TGTGCCAGCAGCCAAGTCTACGGGGGGAACACAGATACGCAGTATTTT
TRBJ1-1 | . | . | TRBV28 | CASTPPSRAGEAFF | TGTGCCAGCACCCCCCCAAGCCGGGCGGGTGAAGCTTTCTTT
TRBJ2-5 | TRBD2 | . | TRBV7-9 | CASSLPLAAQETQYF | TGTGCCAGCAGCTTACCCCTAGCGGCCCAAGAGACCCAGTACTTC
TRBJ2-5 | . | few | TRBV18 | CASSPREVWETQYF | TGTGCCAGCTCACCACGAGAAGTTTGGGAGACCCAGTACTTC
TRBJ2-7 | . | . | TRBV6-1 | CASTTSTGFLYEQYF | TGTGCCAGCACAACAAGCACAGGGTTTCTGTACGAGCAGTACTTC
TRBJ2-7 | . | . | TRBV20-1 | CSALDSPYEQYF | TGCAGTGCCTTAGACTCCCCCTACGAGCAGTACTTC
TRBJ2-7 | . | . | TRBV7-9 | CASSLGDSNPREQYF | TGTGCCAGCAGCTTAGGTGACAGCAACCCTCGGGAGCAGTACTTC
TRBJ2-7 | . | few | TRBV4-3 | CASSREQDFGEQYF | TGCGCCAGCAGCAGGGAACAGGATTTTGGGGAGCAGTACTTC
TRBJ2-3 | TRBD1 | . | TRBV29-1 | CSVESGTGTPDTQYF | TGCAGCGTTGAATCCGGGACAGGGACGCCAGATACGCAGTATTTT
TRBJ2-1 | TRBD2 | few | TRBV4-3 | CASSQESGGVGEQFF | TGCGCCAGCAGCCAGGAAAGCGGGGGGGTTGGTGAGCAGTTCTTC
TRBJ2-2 | TRBD1 | . | TRBV10-3 | CAISGVGTGVRTGELVF | TGTGCCATCAGTGGCGTTGGGACAGGGGTGCGCACCGGGGAGCTGGTTTTT
TRBJ2-7 | . | . | TRBV3-1 | CASSQSRLGRLGEQYF | TGTGCCAGCAGCCAATCAAGGCTTGGTCGCCTGGGCGAGCAGTACTTC
TRBJ2-1 | . | few | TRBV20-1 | CSAREGFDEQFF | TGCAGTGCTAGAGAGGGGTTCGATGAGCAGTTCTTC
TRBJ2-7 | . | few | TRBV20-1 | CSATRQPQGNEQYF | TGCAGTGCCACCAGACAGCCCCAAGGTAACGAGCAGTACTTC
TRBJ2-7 | . | . | TRBV10-3 | CAITFRGGEQYF | TGTGCCATCACCTTTAGGGGCGGCGAGCAGTACTTC
TRBJ2-3 | . | few | TRBV15 | CATSSRLGPDTQYF | TGTGCCACCAGCAGCCGGTTAGGCCCAGATACGCAGTATTTT
TRBJ2-7 | . | few | TRBV4-1 | CASSRPGPAAEQYF | TGCGCCAGCAGCAGACCGGGACCTGCCGCCGAGCAGTACTTC
TRBJ2-2 | . | many | TRBV12-3/TRBV12-4 | CASSFEGFTGELFF | TGTGCCAGCAGTTTCGAGGGGTTCACCGGGGAGCTGTTTTTT
TRBJ1-6 | . | few | TRBV4-3 | CASSQETYNSPLHF | TGCGCCAGCAGCCAAGAGACGTATAATTCACCCCTCCACTTT
TRBJ2-4 | . | . | TRBV28 | CASTPYREAKNIQYF | TGTGCCAGCACCCCTTACAGGGAAGCCAAAAACATTCAGTACTTC
TRBJ2-1 | TRBD2 | . | TRBV5-5 | CASSLVLAGGLSYNEQFF | TGTGCCAGCAGCTTGGTATTAGCGGGGGGGCTATCCTACAATGAGCAGTTCTTC